This is a list of T cell receptor beta chains from one sample in a study of Ad26.COV2.S vaccination and SARS-CoV-2 variants. Some clones are missing from TCRdb's copy, which holds only in-frame ones; the method was immunoSEQ multiplex PCR. The sample has 200,000 to 250,000 clones; around nine tenths are singletons. Source: peripheral blood, taken in a trial of Ad26.COV2.S vaccine versus placebo. The receptors originated from a person between 18 and 60 years old who received the Ad26.COV2.S COVID-19 vaccine or a placebo. Both conserved end residues are part of each CDR3. The D gene is left open where the match is weak. The size of a clone is reported for some rows only, either as once, few or many, or as a class for expanded clones.

>10|-|TRBV5-8|-|TRBJ1-2
TGTGCCAGCAGTGGCGGGGGCTACACCTTC
CASSGGGYTF
>14|-|TRBV14|-|TRBJ2-1
TGTGCCAGCAGCCAAGATTATTCTGGGAATGAGCAGTTCTTC
CASSQDYSGNEQFF
>15|many|TRBV15|TRBD2|TRBJ2-7
TGTGCCACCAGCATGAAGCGGGAGGGCGGCTACGAGCAGTACTTC
CATSMKREGGYEQYF
>12|-|TRBV28|-|TRBJ1-1
TGTGCCAGCAGCCGAGTGAGGACTGAAGCTTTCTTT
CASSRVRTEAFF
>14|-|TRBV19|-|TRBJ2-1
TGTGCCAGTAGTCAATGGGGACCAAACAATGAGCAGTTCTTC
CASSQWGPNNEQFF
>11|-|TRBV6-6|-|TRBJ1-1
TGTGCCAGCAGTTATACCACTCAAGCTTTCTTT
CASSYTTQAFF
>15|-|TRBV6-5|TRBD2|TRBJ2-5
TGTGCCAGCAGATCCCGGGGGGTTTCGCAAGAGACCCAGTACTTC
CASRSRGVSQETQYF
>15|-|TRBV10-3|TRBD2|TRBJ2-7
TGTGCCATCAACTCCCGGATAGCGGGAGTTGACGAGCAGTACTTC
CAINSRIAGVDEQYF
>15|-|TRBV14|-|TRBJ2-7
TGTGCCAGCAGCCAAGAAACTAGGGTGGGAGGCGAGCAGTACTTC
CASSQETRVGGEQYF
>14|-|TRBV5-1|-|TRBJ2-1
TGCGCCAGCAGCTTGGAGAGCTCCTACAATGAGCAGTTCTTC
CASSLESSYNEQFF
>12|-|TRBV25-1|TRBD2|TRBJ2-5
TGTGCCAGCGGGGGGGGGATAGAGACCCAGTACTTC
CASGGGIETQYF
>11|-|TRBV5-1|-|TRBJ2-7
TGCGCCAGCAGCTTGGTTGGCGAGCAGTACTTC
CASSLVGEQYF
>15|-|TRBV28|-|TRBJ2-7
TGTGCCAGCAGTCACCGGGACATTAGATCCTACGAGCAGTACTTC
CASSHRDIRSYEQYF
>15|-|TRBV19|TRBD1|TRBJ1-5
TGTGCCAGTAGCCTCCCGGACAGGGTCAATCAGCCCCAGCATTTT
CASSLPDRVNQPQHF